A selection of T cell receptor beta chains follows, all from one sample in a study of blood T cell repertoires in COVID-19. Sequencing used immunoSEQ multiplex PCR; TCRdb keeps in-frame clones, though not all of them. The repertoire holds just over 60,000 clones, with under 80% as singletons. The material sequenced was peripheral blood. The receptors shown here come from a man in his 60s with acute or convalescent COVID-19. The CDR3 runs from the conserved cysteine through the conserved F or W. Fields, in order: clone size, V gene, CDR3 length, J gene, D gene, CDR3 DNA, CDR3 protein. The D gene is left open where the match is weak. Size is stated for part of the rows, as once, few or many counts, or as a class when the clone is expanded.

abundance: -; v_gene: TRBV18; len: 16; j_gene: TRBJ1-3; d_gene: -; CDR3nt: TGTGCCAGCTCAATCAAGGCGGGCTCCTCTGGAAACACCATATATTTT; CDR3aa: CASSIKAGSSGNTIYF
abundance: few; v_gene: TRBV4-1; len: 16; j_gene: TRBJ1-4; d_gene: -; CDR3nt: TGCGCCAGCAGCCACAAACAGGGTGTGGGTAATGAAAAACTGTTTTTT; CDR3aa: CASSHKQGVGNEKLFF
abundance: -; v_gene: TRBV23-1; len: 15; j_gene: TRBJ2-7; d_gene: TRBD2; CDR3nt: TGCGCCAGCAGTCAAAGAAGCGGGGGTTACTACGAGCAGTACTTC; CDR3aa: CASSQRSGGYYEQYF
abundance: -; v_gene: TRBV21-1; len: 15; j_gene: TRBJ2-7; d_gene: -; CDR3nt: TGTGCCAGCGTGGGGAAGGGGTTATTCTACTACGAGCAGTACTTC; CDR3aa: CASVGKGLFYYEQYF
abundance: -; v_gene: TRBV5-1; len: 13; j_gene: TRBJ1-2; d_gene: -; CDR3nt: TGCGCCAGCAGCTTGGGGTCCCGAGATGGCTACACCTTC; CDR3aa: CASSLGSRDGYTF
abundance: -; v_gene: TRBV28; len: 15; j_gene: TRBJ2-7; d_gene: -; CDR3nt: TGTGCCAGCAGTTTAGCTAGTCTAAGCTCCTACGAGCAGTACTTC; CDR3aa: CASSLASLSSYEQYF
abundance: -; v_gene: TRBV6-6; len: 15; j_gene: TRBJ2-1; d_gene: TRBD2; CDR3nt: TGTGCCAGCAAACTAGCGGGAGATTATTACTATGAGCAGTTCTTC; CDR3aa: CASKLAGDYYYEQFF
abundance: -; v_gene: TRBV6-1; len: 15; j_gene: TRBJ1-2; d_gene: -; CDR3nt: TGTGCCAGCAGTGAACATTCGGACAGCTTCTATGGCTACACCTTC; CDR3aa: CASSEHSDSFYGYTF
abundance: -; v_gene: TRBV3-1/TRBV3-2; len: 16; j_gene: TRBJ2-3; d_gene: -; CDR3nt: TGTGCCAGCAGCCAAGATTTAATATGGGGGGCAGATACGCAGTATTTT; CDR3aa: CASSQDLIWGADTQYF
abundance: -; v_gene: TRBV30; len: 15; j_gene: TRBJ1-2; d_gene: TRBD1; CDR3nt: TGTGCCTGTCCCGGAGGGACAGAAGCATACTATGGCTACACCTTC; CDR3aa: CACPGGTEAYYGYTF
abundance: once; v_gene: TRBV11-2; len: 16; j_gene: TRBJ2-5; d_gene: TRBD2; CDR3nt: TGTGCCAGCAGCCCCACTAGCGGGATCCCTCAAGAGACCCAGTACTTC; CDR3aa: CASSPTSGIPQETQYF